Shown below are 11 T cell receptor beta chains from a single sample sequenced in a study of blood T cell repertoires in COVID-19. Data came from immunoSEQ multiplex PCR; TCRdb stores just in-frame clones and leaves some out. This table holds a few hundred thousand clones, approximately 88% found once. Sequencing was carried out using peripheral blood. The source of these receptors is a man in his forties or fifties with acute or convalescent COVID-19.

The rearrangement uses TRBV6-5 and TRBJ1-2; a weak D match, TRBD1 (6 bases). Germline V gene data show CDR1 as MNHEY and CDR2 as SVGAGI. There are 15 residues in the CDR3. V was clipped by 6 bases and J by 0 bases, with 14 bases between them. CDR3 bases: TGTGCCAGCAGCAGACAGGACGTACCTAACTATGGCTACACCTTC. It yields the protein CASSRQDVPNYGYTF.

The chain employs TRBV2 and TRBJ2-5; D possibly corresponds to TRBD2 (5 bases). CDR3 length: 12 amino acids. Trimming took off 6 bases at V and 7 bases at J, with 12 bases between the two ends. Per germline, CDR1 SNHLY and CDR2 FYNNEI. CDR3 protein: CASSEGLGTQYF. The CDR3 DNA follows: TGTGCCAGCAGCGAGGGATTAGGGACCCAGTACTTC.

The chain uses TRBV5-4 and TRBJ2-5; tentatively, D is TRBD2 (7 bases). V gave up 6 bases and J gave up 2 bases, with 26 bases separating them. This CDR3 is 18 amino acids long. Per the germline V gene, CDR1 is SGHNT and CDR2 is YYREEE (reference sequence). CDR3 protein: CASTWGGGGLYNQETQYF. In DNA form, the CDR3 reads TGTGCCAGCACCTGGGGAGGGGGGGGACTCTATAATCAAGAGACCCAGTACTTC.

The chain couples TRBV3-1 (or the pseudogene TRBV3-2) to TRBJ1-1, with 10 bases that match TRBD1. Germline lookup yields CDR1 LGHDT and CDR2 YNNKEL (reference sequence). This CDR3 contains 15 residues. Unmatched junction bases numbered 4, after V lost 1 base and J lost 5 bases. Written as DNA, the CDR3 is TGTGCCAGCAGCCAAGCGACAGGGGGCAAGACTGAAGCTTTCTTT. It yields the protein CASSQATGGKTEAFF.

J is TRBJ2-7 and V is TRBV27; 10 positions agree with TRBD2. The V gene's germline CDR1 is MNHEY and CDR2 SMNVEV (reference sequence). The CDR3 covers 14 residues. With 8 bases clipped from V and 4 bases from J, the junction kept 8 bases outside the gene matches. CDR3 sequence reads: CASGPAGGLYEQYF. The CDR3 region has the DNA TGTGCCAGCGGACCAGCGGGGGGGCTGTACGAGCAGTACTTC.

This clone was seen a few times. The genes are TRBV5-1 and TRBJ1-1; D is possibly TRBD1 (5 bases). Germline CDR1 reads SGHRS; CDR2 reads YFSETQ. V was cut by 1 base and J by 1 base, with 11 bases left in between. The CDR3 is 15 amino acids. The CDR3 nucleotides read TGCGCCAGCAGCTTGACTTCAGGGTGGAACACTGAAGCTTTCTTT. Protein product: CASSLTSGWNTEAFF.

The rearrangement uses TRBV7-2 and TRBJ1-2; 7 bases line up with TRBD1. The ends lost 5 bases at V and 4 bases at J; junction bases unmatched: 7. CDR3 length equals 14 residues. Germline loops: CDR1 SGHTA, CDR2 FQGNSA. CDR3 protein: CASSPGGFLYGYTF. CDR3 in DNA: TGTGCCAGCAGCCCAGGGGGATTCCTCTATGGCTACACCTTC.

The CDR3 region is CASRHLEPQNYGYTF. In DNA, the CDR3 is TGTGCCAGCAGACACCTAGAACCGCAGAACTATGGCTACACCTTC. V is TRBV7-6 and J is TRBJ1-2; no reliable D call. V lost 6 bases, J lost 2 bases, and 16 bases lay in between. CDR3 length: 15 residues. Per germline, CDR1 SGHVS and CDR2 FNYEAQ. Full variable domain (outside the CDR3, taken from reference TRBV7-6 and TRBJ1-2): GAGVSQSPRYKVTKRGQDVALRCDPISGHVSLYWYRQALGQGPEFLTYFNYEAQQDKSGLPNDRFSAERPEGSISTLTIQRTEQRDSAMYRCASRHLEPQNYGYTFGSGTRLTVV.

The rearrangement uses TRBV7-3 and TRBJ2-3, with 12 positions matching TRBD2. Trimming at V came to 3 bases and at J to 1 base, leaving 2 bases not matched to a gene. The CDR3 length is 16 residues. CDR1 SGHTA and CDR2 FQGTGA come from the germline V gene. Here the CDR3 reads CASSLASGGGTDTQYF. The CDR3 nucleotides read TGTGCCAGCAGCTTGGCTAGCGGGGGGGGCACAGATACGCAGTATTTT.

The chain recombines TRBV7-8 with TRBJ1-5; the match to TRBD1 covers 7 bases. Germline assignment: CDR1 SGHVS and CDR2 FQNEAQ. V lost 4 bases and J lost 7; bases outside the gene matches: 7. This CDR3 is built from 14 residues. CDR3 sequence (DNA): TGTGCCAGCAGCTCCATGACAGGGCTCCAGCCCCAGCATTTT. Its protein product is CASSSMTGLQPQHF. The entire variable domain, with the rest obtained from reference TRBV7-8 and TRBJ1-5, is as follows: GAGVSQSPRYKVAKRGQDVALRCDPISGHVSLFWYQQALGQGPEFLTYFQNEAQLDKSGLPSDRFFAERPEGSVSTLKIQRTQQEDSAVYLCASSSMTGLQPQHFGDGTRLSIL.

The count of this clone is one. The chain is built from TRBV6-5 and TRBJ1-3, with D perhaps matching TRBD1 (5 bases). Trimming pared 6 bases from V and 3 bases from J, leaving 15 bases between. Per the germline V gene, CDR1 is MNHEY and CDR2 is SVGAGI. The CDR3 extends over 15 amino acids. In nucleotides, the CDR3 is TGTGCCAGCAGAGCCACGGGGGGAGGTGGAAACACCATATATTTT. Encoded protein: CASRATGGGGNTIYF.